The next 18 T cell receptor beta chains were all read from a single sample in a study of blood T cell repertoires in COVID-19. Here immunoSEQ multiplex PCR was the method, and the copy in TCRdb shows in-frame clones only, minus some. This sample has roughly 400,000 clones, with approximately 86% found just once. The source material was PBMCs or T cells enriched from blood (not recorded which). All receptors come from a woman between 35 and 50 years old with acute COVID-19.

This rearrangement joins TRBV2 to TRBJ1-4; 8 bases are a match to TRBD1. Germline trimming cut 5 bases from V and 4 bases from J; bases unmatched to any gene: 3. The CDR3 is made up of 14 amino acids. The germline V gene has CDR1 SNHLY and CDR2 FYNNEI. CDR3 loop: CASSYRGSNEKLFF. The CDR3 coding sequence is TGTGCCAGCAGTTACAGGGGGAGTAATGAAAAACTGTTTTTT.

J is TRBJ2-3 and V is TRBV12-5; 14 nucleotides line up with TRBD2. The germline gives CDR1 LGHNT, CDR2 FRNRAP. This CDR3 is 17 amino acids long. J lost 0 bases, V lost 3 bases, and 2 bases had no gene match. The CDR3 region is CASGLGLAGGSTDTQYF. CDR3 in DNA: TGTGCTAGTGGTTTAGGACTAGCGGGGGGTAGCACAGATACGCAGTATTTT. Full variable domain (outside the CDR3, taken from reference TRBV12-5 and TRBJ2-3): DARVTQTPRHKVTEMGQEVTMRCQPILGHNTVFWYRQTMMQGLELLAYFRNRAPLDDSGMPKDRFSAEMPDATLATLKIQPSEPRDSAVYFCASGLGLAGGSTDTQYFGPGTRLTVL.

The chain employs TRBV13 and TRBJ2-1; no firm D call. The germline V gene encodes CDR1 PRHDT and CDR2 FYEKMQ (reference sequence). CDR3 length: 13 amino acids. Trimming removed 5 bases at V and 7 bases at J, with 12 bases between. The CDR3 protein is CASSPLSRNEQFF. CDR3 DNA: TGTGCCAGCAGCCCCCTATCGCGGAATGAGCAGTTCTTC. The entire variable domain, with the rest obtained from reference TRBV13 and TRBJ2-1, is as follows: AAGVIQSPRHLIKEKRETATLKCYPIPRHDTVYWYQQGPGQDPQFLISFYEKMQSDKGSIPDRFSAQQFSDYHSELNMSSLELGDSALYFCASSPLSRNEQFFGPGTRLTVL.

The CDR3 bases are TGTGCCAGCAGCTACCGGTCGAGTCCTGGCTACACCTTC. This gives the protein CASSYRSSPGYTF. The genes are TRBV5-6 and TRBJ1-2, with D unclear. Trimming stripped 3 bases from V and 7 bases from J, with 13 bases between. Germline CDR1 reads SGHDT; CDR2 reads YYEEEE. The CDR3 contains 13 residues.

This chain joins TRBV6-1 and TRBJ1-3; the D is unclear. The CDR3 consists of 17 residues. Germline V lookup: CDR1 MNHNS, CDR2 SASEGT. Trimming took off 0 bases at V and 3 bases at J, with 15 bases between the two ends. The CDR3, as DNA: TGTGCCAGCAGTGAAGCCGGGAGTTTAGATGATGGAAACACCATATATTTT. Translation: CASSEAGSLDDGNTIYF.

The rearrangement uses TRBV6-4 and TRBJ2-7; D is possibly TRBD2 (5 bases). The CDR3 runs 13 residues. Germline V gene data show CDR1 as MRHNA and CDR2 as SNTAGT. Deletions cut 2 bases from V and 9 bases from J, with 14 bases between. Here the CDR3 DNA reads TGTGCCAGCAGTGACCCCAAACCCGGGGTGCAGTACTTC. Protein: CASSDPKPGVQYF.

The rearrangement uses TRBV11-2 and TRBJ1-2; 8 bases line up with TRBD1. Germline V CDR1 and CDR2: SGHAT, FQNNGV. The CDR3 is made up of 14 amino acids. V was pared by 1 base and J by 6 bases, with 4 bases of the junction left unmatched. The CDR3 nucleotides are TGTGCCAGCAGCTTAGCATGGACAGGGAATGGCTACACCTTC. Translating gives CASSLAWTGNGYTF.

This sequence joins TRBV7-9 and TRBJ2-7, with 11 bases aligning to TRBD1. This CDR3 is built from 15 residues. Germline-derived CDR1 and CDR2 are SEHNR and FQNEAQ (reference sequence). V was clipped by 6 bases and J by 2 bases; unmatched bases: 6. This CDR3 reads CASSYPGQGAYEQYF. Here the CDR3 DNA reads TGTGCCAGCAGTTACCCGGGACAGGGGGCCTACGAGCAGTACTTC.

The genes are TRBV19 and TRBJ2-7; D might be TRBD1 (6 bases). The V end was cut by 1 base, the J end by 3 bases, with 13 bases between. The CDR3 loop spans 15 amino acids. Looked up from germline, CDR1 is LNHDA and CDR2 is SQIVND (reference sequence). CDR3 nucleotides: TGTGCCAGTAGTATAGGTGCCAGGGGAATCTACGAGCAGTACTTC. Residues: CASSIGARGIYEQYF. Variable domain in full (rest from reference TRBV19 and TRBJ2-7): DGGITQSPKYLFRKEGQNVTLSCEQNLNHDAMYWYRQDPGQGLRLIYYSQIVNDFQKGDIAEGYSVSREKKESFPLTVTSAQKNPTAFYLCASSIGARGIYEQYFGPGTRLTVT.

This clone was seen only once. This chain joins TRBV6-5 and TRBJ1-5, with 8 bases aligning to TRBD1. CDR1 MNHEY and CDR2 SVGAGI come from the germline V gene. This CDR3 contains 15 residues. V shed 6 bases and J 1 base; nucleotides not matched to a gene: 5. In nucleotides, the CDR3 is TGTGCCAGCAGCGCCGACAGGGGAAGCAATCAGCCCCAGCATTTT. Translation: CASSADRGSNQPQHF.

The rearrangement joins TRBV15 to TRBJ1-5, with 11 bases that match TRBD1. Germline V gene sequence: CDR1 LNHNV, CDR2 YYDKDF (reference sequence). After removal of 6 bases from V and 1 base from J, the junction contained 2 bases not matched to a gene. This CDR3 region has 15 residues. In DNA form, the CDR3 reads TGTGCCACCAGAGGGACAGGGGGAAGCAATCAGCCCCAGCATTTT. Its protein product is CATRGTGGSNQPQHF. Variable domain in full (rest from reference TRBV15 and TRBJ1-5): DAMVIQNPRYQVTQFGKPVTLSCSQTLNHNVMYWYQQKSSQAPKLLFHYYDKDFNNEADTPDNFQSRRPNTSFCFLDIRSPGLGDTAMYLCATRGTGGSNQPQHFGDGTRLSIL.

The chain recombines TRBV24-1 with TRBJ2-2; D remains ambiguous. V lost 9 bases, J lost 6 bases, and 7 bases lay in between. Germline CDR1 reads KGHDR; CDR2 reads SFDVKD. CDR3 length: 11 residues. The DNA of the CDR3 is TGTGCCACCGCGGATGCCGGGGAGCTGTTTTTT. Amino acid sequence: CATADAGELFF.

The chain couples TRBV7-8 to TRBJ1-5; D is ambiguous. The CDR3 totals 12 residues. The germline V gene encodes CDR1 SGHVS and CDR2 FQNEAQ. V lost 2 bases to trimming and J lost 8 bases, with 7 bases between them. CDR3 protein: CASSLLEEPQHF. DNA for the CDR3: TGTGCCAGCAGCTTATTGGAGGAGCCCCAGCATTTT.

This chain connects TRBV2 to TRBJ1-5; TRBD1 matches at 7 bases. The CDR3 is made up of 14 amino acids. V shed 6 bases and J 5 bases; nucleotides not matched to a gene: 7. Germline assignment: CDR1 SNHLY and CDR2 FYNNEI. For the CDR3, the DNA is TGTGCCAGCAGCTTGGACAGGAATTATCAGCCCCAGCATTTT. It is translated as CASSLDRNYQPQHF.

The V call is TRBV24-1, the J call TRBJ2-7; TRBD1 is a possible D gene (5 bases). The CDR3 covers 12 residues. The germline V and J ends were trimmed by 9 bases and 2 bases, with 10 bases remaining between them. The V gene's germline CDR1 is KGHDR and CDR2 SFDVKD. The CDR3 DNA reads as TGTGCCACCCTGGACACCACCTACGAGCAGTACTTC. It translates to CATLDTTYEQYF.

The chain carries TRBV10-3 and TRBJ1-6; D not resolved. V was pared by 5 bases and J by 5 bases, with 16 bases between. The CDR3 is 16 residues long. CDR1 is ENHRY and CDR2 is SYGVKD in the germline V gene. The CDR3 region has the DNA TGTGCCATCAGTCCACAGACGCCGGCGAATAATTCACCCCTCCACTTT. This encodes CAISPQTPANNSPLHF.

V gene TRBV29-1 combines with J gene TRBJ2-7; 10 positions match TRBD1. The ends lost 6 bases at V and 7 bases at J; junction bases unmatched: 6. Germline CDR1 and CDR2: SQVTM and ANQGSEA. The CDR3 has 12 residues. Written as DNA, the CDR3 is TGCAGCGTGCGACAGGGGGCGGGGGAGCAGTACTTC. Protein product: CSVRQGAGEQYF.

The chain links TRBV6-5 to TRBJ1-2; no definite D call. V shed 0 bases and J shed 6 bases, with 11 bases lying between them. The CDR3 loop spans 14 amino acids. Per the germline V gene, CDR1 is MNHEY and CDR2 is SVGAGI. This CDR3 reads CASSYSIVIDGYTF. The DNA for the CDR3 is TGTGCCAGCAGTTACTCGATAGTCATAGATGGCTACACCTTC.